This section outlines one T cell receptor (beta chain) sequence together with its context. This clone's antigen is unknown. Base qualities were left out, and no much larger clone turns up one base away. Including the terminal cysteine and phenylalanine, the CDR3 comprises 14 residues. The CDR3 DNA has 42 bases and is translated from base 1. The germline V gene yields MDHEN for CDR1 and SYDVKM for CDR2. Trimming takes 7 bases off V and 4 bases off J; junction bases not matched to a gene: 7. This specimen belongs to a study of technical replicates of blood from several donors (dated by TCRdb to the late 2010s). Libraries were prepared through the immunoSEQ multiplex PCR assay. TCRdb mirrors the immuneACCESS table, restricted to in-frame sequences. Some clones are absent from its copies; in checked studies, under half trace to an unresolved V gene, and the reason for the others is unknown. This sample is represented by fewer than 60,000 clones; more than 85% of them were singletons. The ten largest clonotypes hold less than 5% of the sample.

The source of this sequence is a human donor in good health. Some clones in this sample may be carry-over from other donors' samples. Sequenced material: PBMCs. This chain joins TRBV28 to TRBJ1-3; 7 nucleotides in the junction match TRBD1. The CDR3 protein is CASTPTGAGNTIYF. The DNA reads as follows: TGTGCCAGCACTCCAACAGGGGCAGGAAACACCATATATTTT. With all but the CDR3 taken from the reference TRBV28 and TRBJ1-3 genes, the full variable domain is: DVKVTQSSRYLVKRTGEKVFLECVQDMDHENMFWYRQDPGLGLRLIYFSYDVKMKEKGDIPEGYSVSREKKERFSLILESASTNQTSMYLCASTPTGAGNTIYFGEGSWLTVV.